The source of this T cell receptor (beta chain) is a study of OX40 agonist ivuxolimab in advanced cancers. Profiling relied on immunoSEQ multiplex PCR, and the TCRdb table lists in-frame clones only, not all of them. This sample carries 40,000 to 55,000 clones, 88% of them seen once, and the ten largest clones take around 3.3%. This sample comprised CD4+ or CD8+ T cells sorted from blood, obtained in a trial of the OX40 agonist ivuxolimab. This TCR derives from an adult with an advanced solid tumor such as melanoma, head and neck, liver or kidney cancer.

CDR3 nucleotide sequence: TGTGCCATCAGTGGAGGCCAGGGGAATTCACCCCTCCACTTT. Amino acids: CAISGGQGNSPLHF. The chain recombines TRBV10-3 with TRBJ1-6, with TRBD1 as a possible D gene (6 bases). CDR1 ENHRY and CDR2 SYGVKD come from the germline V gene. There are 14 residues in the CDR3. V was pared by 4 bases and J by 7 bases, with 11 bases between.